This passage covers 30 T cell receptor beta chains from one sample sequenced in a study of chemoradiotherapy in HPV16-positive cancers. Clones were read by immunoSEQ multiplex PCR, and TCRdb kept only the in-frame ones, dropping some. The data contain about 21,000 clones, approximately 84% of them singletons. The source was blood, collected from a patient who underwent chemoradiotherapy. Every receptor here comes from a human donor with HPV-associated anogenital cancer.

V and J are TRBV4-3 and TRBJ1-1; tentatively, D is TRBD1 (5 bases). The CDR3 is made up of 18 amino acids. Trimming cost V 5 bases and J 0 bases, with 22 bases left between them. The germline V gene has CDR1 LGHNA and CDR2 YSLEER. Here the CDR3 reads CASSTTGFPTGLNTEAFF. The CDR3 bases are TGCGCCAGCAGCACAACAGGTTTTCCGACCGGCTTGAACACTGAAGCTTTCTTT.

This clone has a single count. The chain uses TRBV6-5 and TRBJ1-5, with TRBD1 matching over 9 bases. CDR1 and CDR2 from the germline V gene are MNHEY and SVGAGI. This CDR3 region has 15 residues. V dropped 6 bases and J dropped 6; count of bases not matched to a gene: 9. Here the CDR3 DNA reads TGTGCCAGCAGGTCCCCGGGACAGGGCATTCAGCCCCAGCATTTT. Its translation is CASRSPGQGIQPQHF.

The chain joins TRBV20-1 to TRBJ2-1; D uncertain. V lost 3 bases, J lost 7 bases, and 7 bases lay in between. This CDR3 has 11 amino acids. Germline V gene lookup returns CDR1 DFQATT and CDR2 SNEGSKA (reference sequence). The CDR3 loop is CSASGDNEQFF. In DNA form, the CDR3 reads TGCAGTGCTAGTGGGGATAATGAGCAGTTCTTC.

The J gene is TRBJ1-2, the V gene TRBV20-1, with D possibly TRBD1 on 6 matching bases. Trimming left V 3 bases short and J 8 bases short, with 10 bases between. Germline V lookup: CDR1 DFQATT, CDR2 SNEGSKA (reference sequence). The CDR3 consists of 11 residues. CDR3 in DNA: TGCAGTGCTAGTGCAGGGGTAGGCTACACCTTC. Encoded protein: CSASAGVGYTF.

J is TRBJ2-5 and V is TRBV18; 7 bases align to TRBD2. The J segment lost 1 base and the V segment lost 2 bases, leaving 1 base of the junction unmatched. There are 14 residues in the CDR3. Germline CDR1 is KGHSH and CDR2 is LQKENI. The CDR3 here is CASSPRTSQETQYF. CDR3 in DNA: TGTGCCAGCTCACCAAGGACTAGCCAAGAGACCCAGTACTTC.

The V gene is TRBV6-1, the J gene TRBJ1-5; possibly TRBD1 for D (5 bases). The CDR3 sequence is 15 residues long. CDR1 is MNHNS, CDR2 SASEGT, per germline. Trimming took 2 bases from V and 3 from J, leaving 11 bases between them. CDR3 DNA sequence: TGTGCCAGCAGTGAAACGACAGCCTCCAATCAGCCCCAGCATTTT. Encoded protein: CASSETTASNQPQHF.

This sequence joins TRBV18 and TRBJ1-1, with D unresolved. CDR3 length: 13 residues. Trimming pared 2 bases from V and 1 base from J, leaving 5 bases between. The germline CDR1 and CDR2 sequences are KGHSH and LQKENI. CDR3 amino acids: CASSPGSNTEAFF. DNA of the CDR3: TGTGCCAGCTCACCAGGGTCGAACACTGAAGCTTTCTTT.

The chain combines TRBV6-1 with TRBJ2-1; D not certain. This CDR3 comprises 11 residues. Trimming removed 3 bases at V and 13 bases at J, with 10 bases between. CDR1 is MNHNS and CDR2 is SASEGT in the germline V gene. Here the CDR3 reads CASSDGPLQFF. The DNA of the CDR3 is TGTGCCAGCAGTGACGGACCTTTACAGTTCTTC.

V gene TRBV18 combines with J gene TRBJ1-1; 8 nucleotides align to TRBD1. This CDR3 contains 15 residues. Unmatched junction bases numbered 2, after V lost 2 bases and J lost 0 bases. Germline V gene lookup returns CDR1 KGHSH and CDR2 LQKENI. CDR3 in DNA: TGTGCCAGCTCACCAAACAGGGGGTTGAACACTGAAGCTTTCTTT. This encodes CASSPNRGLNTEAFF.

Notes on this clone: The same CDR3 is also encoded by other DNA sequences in this sample. The chain joins TRBV7-8 to TRBJ2-5; 9 nucleotides align to TRBD2. This CDR3 is 17 amino acids long. V shed 0 bases and J 7 bases; nucleotides not matched to a gene: 12. Per germline, CDR1 SGHVS and CDR2 FQNEAQ. The CDR3 here is CASSLAGGAGGRGTQYF. The CDR3 bases are TGTGCCAGCAGCTTAGCGGGCGGAGCGGGGGGTCGGGGGACCCAGTACTTC.

Remarks on this clone: The sample has other DNA sequences that encode this CDR3 too. For the CDR3, the DNA is TGTGCCAGCAGTGCTTCCCGGGACGGGAACACTGAAGCTTTCTTT. It translates to CASSASRDGNTEAFF. The rearrangement joins TRBV25-1 to TRBJ1-1; D may be TRBD1 (5 bases). The CDR3 covers 15 residues. Germline lookup yields CDR1 MGHDK and CDR2 SYGVNS. Trimming stripped 4 bases from V and 1 base from J, with 13 bases between.

The chain recombines TRBV7-2 with TRBJ1-3; D is undetermined. The V and J ends lost 5 bases and 2 bases respectively, with 7 bases between them. The CDR3 extends over 13 amino acids. Germline V gene data show CDR1 as SGHTA and CDR2 as FQGNSA. The CDR3: CASSLLAGNTIYF. The CDR3 DNA is TGTGCCAGCAGCCTCCTTGCTGGAAACACCATATATTTT.

J is TRBJ1-2 and V is TRBV2, with unresolved D. This CDR3 is 12 amino acids long. Germline V gene lookup returns CDR1 SNHLY and CDR2 FYNNEI. V was pared by 8 bases and J by 8 bases, with 15 bases between. CDR3 sequence: CASFGGRNGYTF. DNA for the CDR3: TGTGCCAGCTTTGGAGGAAGGAACGGCTACACCTTC. The entire variable domain, with the rest obtained from reference TRBV2 and TRBJ1-2, is as follows: EPEVTQTPSHQVTQMGQEVILRCVPISNHLYFYWYRQILGQKVEFLVSFYNNEISEKSEIFDDQFSVERPDGSNFTLKIRSTKLEDSAMYFCASFGGRNGYTFGSGTRLTVV.

The chain recombines TRBV6-6 with TRBJ1-4, with a tentative D call TRBD1 (6 bases). Per the germline V gene, CDR1 is MNHNY and CDR2 is SVGAGI (reference sequence). V lost 0 bases and J lost 4, with 9 bases in between. This CDR3 is 15 amino acids long. CDR3 protein: CASSYSGQINEKLFF. The DNA of the CDR3 is TGTGCCAGCAGTTACTCAGGACAGATTAATGAAAAACTGTTTTTT.

The chain joins TRBV5-6 to TRBJ2-1, with D possibly TRBD2 on 5 matching bases. Germline lookup yields CDR1 SGHDT and CDR2 YYEEEE. This CDR3 spans 14 amino acids. Trimming cost V 3 bases and J 4 bases, with 11 bases left between them. CDR3 loop: CASSSLRGYNEQFF. The CDR3 nucleotides are TGTGCCAGCAGCTCCCTACGGGGATACAATGAGCAGTTCTTC.

The J gene is TRBJ2-2, the V gene TRBV27; a weak D match, TRBD1 (5 bases). V gave up 8 bases and J gave up 5 bases, with 36 bases separating them. CDR1 is MNHEY, CDR2 SMNVEV, per germline (reference sequence). CDR3 length: 21 amino acids. CDR3 protein: CASRLGAPVLGTPRGTGELFF. CDR3 nucleotides: TGTGCCAGCCGCCTAGGGGCACCAGTTCTGGGCACACCTAGGGGAACCGGGGAGCTGTTTTTT.

The chain combines TRBV4-1 with TRBJ2-7, with D possibly being TRBD2 (6 bases). The CDR3 is made up of 13 amino acids. V was trimmed by 0 bases and J by 9 bases, leaving 12 bases between them. Per germline, CDR1 MGHRA and CDR2 YSYEKL. CDR3 bases: TGCGCCAGCAGCCAAGAATCGGGAGCGGGGCAGTACTTC. This translates into CASSQESGAGQYF.

In its sample, this clone was seen a few times. The rearrangement joins TRBV12-5 to TRBJ2-1; 7 nucleotides agree with TRBD1. Looked up from germline, CDR1 is LGHNT and CDR2 is FRNRAP. Losses at the gene ends were 4 bases for V and 4 bases for J; bases not matched to a gene: 7. The CDR3 sequence is 15 residues long. The CDR3 spells CASGSLGQQYNEQFF. The DNA of the CDR3 is TGTGCTAGTGGTTCCTTGGGACAGCAATACAATGAGCAGTTCTTC.

The chain employs TRBV4-3 and TRBJ1-2; a weak D match, TRBD1 (5 bases). The CDR3 is 14 residues long. CDR1 is LGHNA, CDR2 YSLEER, per germline. Trimming left V 4 bases short and J 7 bases short, with 16 bases between. The CDR3 coding sequence is TGCGCCAGCAGCCTAGACGACTGGGACGGTGGCTACACCTTC. Protein sequence: CASSLDDWDGGYTF.

The V call is TRBV11-2, the J call TRBJ2-3; D unclear. CDR1 and CDR2 from the germline V gene are SGHAT and FQNNGV. Trimming stripped 1 base from V and 11 bases from J, with 16 bases between. CDR3 length: 14 amino acids. Here the CDR3 DNA reads TGTGCCAGCAGCTTAGTCGCCCTCCGTGGGGTGCAGTATTTT. It yields the protein CASSLVALRGVQYF.

The chain is built from TRBV5-1 and TRBJ1-1; unclear D gene. V was trimmed by 0 bases and J by 2 bases, leaving 11 bases between them. This CDR3 comprises 15 residues. The germline CDR1 and CDR2 sequences are SGHRS and YFSETQ. The CDR3 sequence: CASSLDGRPNTEAFF. The CDR3 coding sequence is TGCGCCAGCAGCTTGGATGGTAGACCAAACACTGAAGCTTTCTTT.

This clone appeared once. This chain uses TRBV4-2 with TRBJ2-1; 9 nucleotides agree with TRBD2. Germline lookup yields CDR1 LGHNA and CDR2 YNFKEQ. The CDR3 has 15 amino acids. V was pared by 6 bases and J by 5 bases, with 8 bases of the junction left unmatched. The CDR3 protein is CASRTLAGPHNEQFF. Written as DNA, the CDR3 is TGTGCCAGCAGAACTCTAGCGGGGCCGCACAATGAGCAGTTCTTC.

The count of this clone is one. This chain connects TRBV7-3 to TRBJ2-3; TRBD2 matches at 10 bases. The CDR3 contains 16 residues. Germline V gives CDR1 SGHTA, CDR2 FQGTGA. V shed 1 base and J 5 bases; nucleotides not matched to a gene: 6. CDR3 sequence (DNA): TGTGCCAGCAGCTTAAACAGCGGGGGGGCAAAAGATACGCAGTATTTT. Its protein is CASSLNSGGAKDTQYF.

The chain links TRBV20-1 to TRBJ2-5; TRBD1 might be the D (5 bases). The germline CDR1 and CDR2 sequences are DFQATT and SNEGSKA (reference sequence). Trimming removed 3 bases from V and 7 bases from J, with 9 bases in between. This CDR3 contains 11 residues. CDR3 in DNA: TGCAGTGCTAGCAGGGAAGGGACCCAGTACTTC. The encoded protein is CSASREGTQYF.

This chain joins TRBV30 and TRBJ2-5; D remains ambiguous. Germline V gene data show CDR1 as GTSNPN and CDR2 as SVGIG (reference sequence). V was cut by 1 base and J by 7 bases, with 10 bases left in between. The CDR3 totals 12 residues. In nucleotides, the CDR3 is TGTGCCTGGAGTGGGCTAGTGGGGACCCAGTACTTC. This encodes CAWSGLVGTQYF.

The gene calls are TRBV5-1 and TRBJ2-3; D gene unclear. Per germline, CDR1 SGHRS and CDR2 YFSETQ. V was shortened by 0 bases and J by 2 bases, with 16 bases between the two germline ends. This CDR3 is 17 amino acids long. CDR3: CASSLGGLSKFTDTQYF. The CDR3 DNA follows: TGCGCCAGCAGCTTGGGAGGTTTATCCAAATTCACAGATACGCAGTATTTT.

The chain employs TRBV5-1 and TRBJ1-1, with 11 nucleotides matching TRBD1. Germline CDR1 SGHRS, CDR2 YFSETQ. The CDR3 runs to 16 residues. The ends lost 0 bases at V and 4 bases at J; junction bases unmatched: 5. CDR3 sequence (DNA): TGCGCCAGCAGCTTGGGGACAGGGGGCGCGGGCACTGAAGCTTTCTTT. Amino acid sequence: CASSLGTGGAGTEAFF.

The chain has TRBV14 and TRBJ2-2; 8 bases map to TRBD1. The germline V gene encodes CDR1 SGHDN and CDR2 FVKESK. The J segment lost 1 base and the V segment lost 0 bases, leaving 10 bases of the junction unmatched. This CDR3 is 19 amino acids long. The CDR3 DNA reads as TGTGCCAGCAGCCAAGATTACCCAGGGGGCGTGGGGAACACCGGGGAGCTGTTTTTT. Its translation is CASSQDYPGGVGNTGELFF.

The rearrangement uses TRBV19 and TRBJ2-2; possible D gene TRBD1, 6 bases. Trimming shortened V by 1 base and J by 3 bases, and 12 bases separated the two germline ends. Germline V lookup: CDR1 LNHDA, CDR2 SQIVND (reference sequence). This CDR3 comprises 16 residues. CDR3 sequence reads: CASSIAQGRYTGELFF. DNA of the CDR3: TGTGCCAGTAGTATAGCGCAGGGGCGATACACCGGGGAGCTGTTTTTT.

This chain connects TRBV9 to TRBJ2-3, with D hard to call. CDR1 and CDR2 from the germline V gene are SGDLS and YYNGEE. This CDR3 region has 12 residues. Trimming stripped 0 bases from V and 6 bases from J, with 5 bases between. The CDR3 sequence: CASSVESDTQYF. The CDR3 DNA follows: TGTGCCAGCAGCGTAGAAAGCGATACGCAGTATTTT.